This TCR beta chain was identified in a study of OX40 agonist ivuxolimab in advanced cancers. Findings and caveats of the study: Expanded clones were, on average, more numerous in CD8+ T cells than in CD4+.

A word on this clone: Its target is unknown.

With autoimmune disease history or systemic immunosuppression, patients were excluded. Researchers took blood at baseline, on cycle 4 day 1, and on cycle 7 day 1. The trim removed 4 bases at V and 4 bases at J, leaving 4 bases unmatched. The CDR3 extends over 13 amino acids. CDR1 SGHRS and CDR2 YFSETQ come from the germline V gene. TCRdb keeps only in-frame clones here, not all; method: immunoSEQ multiplex PCR. The data show tens of thousands of clones, approximately 91% seen once. Specimen: CD4+ or CD8+ T cells sorted from blood, collected in a trial of the OX40 agonist ivuxolimab. This TCR was recovered from an adult with an advanced solid tumor such as melanoma, head and neck, liver or kidney cancer. The V gene is TRBV5-1, the J gene TRBJ2-7; 8 positions agree with TRBD2. The CDR3 region has the DNA TGCGCCAGCAGCATTGCGGGAGGTTACGAGCAGTACTTC. This codes for CASSIAGGYEQYF.